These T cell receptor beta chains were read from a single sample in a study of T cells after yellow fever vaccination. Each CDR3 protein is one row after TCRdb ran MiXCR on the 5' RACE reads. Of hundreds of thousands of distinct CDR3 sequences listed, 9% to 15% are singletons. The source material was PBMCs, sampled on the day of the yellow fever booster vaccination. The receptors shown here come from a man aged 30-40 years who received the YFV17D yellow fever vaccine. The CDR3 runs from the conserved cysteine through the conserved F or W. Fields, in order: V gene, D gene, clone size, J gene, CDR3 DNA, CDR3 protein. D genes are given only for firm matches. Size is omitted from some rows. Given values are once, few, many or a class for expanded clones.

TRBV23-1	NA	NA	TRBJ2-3	TGCGCCAGCAGTCACCGCGGGACAAGCACAGATACGCAGTATTTT	CASSHRGTSTDTQYF
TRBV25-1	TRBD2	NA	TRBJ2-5	TGTGCCAGCAGTGATTCCGCGGGAGTGGAGACCCAGTACTTC	CASSDSAGVETQYF
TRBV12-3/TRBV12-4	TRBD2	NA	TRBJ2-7	TGTGCCAGCAGTGCAAATCCGGGACTAGCGGGAGCCTACGAGCAGTACTTC	CASSANPGLAGAYEQYF
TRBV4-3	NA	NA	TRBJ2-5	TGCGCCAGCAGCCAAGATCCATCAGGGGTAGGGGAGACCCAGTACTTC	CASSQDPSGVGETQYF
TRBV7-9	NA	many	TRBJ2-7	TGTGCCAGCAGTTTGGTCAGTGAGCAGTACTTC	CASSLVSEQYF
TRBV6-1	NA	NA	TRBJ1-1	TGTGCCAGCAAGGGTTCATGGCAGAACACTGAAGCTTTCTTT	CASKGSWQNTEAFF
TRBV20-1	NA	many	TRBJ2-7	TGCAGTGCGGCCAGCTCCTACGAGCAGTACTTC	CSAASSYEQYF
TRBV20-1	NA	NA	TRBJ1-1	TGCAGTGCCCGCGAGGGGATGAACACTGAAGCTTTCTTT	CSAREGMNTEAFF
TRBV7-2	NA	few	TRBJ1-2	TGTGCCAGCAGCTCCGGGACGGACCACTATGGCTACACCTTC	CASSSGTDHYGYTF
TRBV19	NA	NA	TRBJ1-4	TGTGCCAGTAGAGCAGGGCCGACAACTAATGAAAAACTGTTTTTT	CASRAGPTTNEKLFF
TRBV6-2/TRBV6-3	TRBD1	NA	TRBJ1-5	TGTGCCACCGGACAGGTAATTTTCGATCAGCCCCAGCATTTT	CATGQVIFDQPQHF
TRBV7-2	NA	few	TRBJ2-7	TGTGCCAGCAGCTTAGCCCCTAGTTACCACGAGCAGTACTTC	CASSLAPSYHEQYF
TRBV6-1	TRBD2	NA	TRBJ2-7	TGTGCCAGCCGCCCCCCGCTAGCGGGAGTTCACGAGCAGTACTTC	CASRPPLAGVHEQYF
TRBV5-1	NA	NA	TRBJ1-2	TGCGCCAGCAGCCCCGTCGCAGGGGCTAACTATGGCTACACCTTC	CASSPVAGANYGYTF
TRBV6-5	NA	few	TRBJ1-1	TGTGCCAGCAGTTACCGTCTGAAGAACACTGAAGCTTTCTTT	CASSYRLKNTEAFF
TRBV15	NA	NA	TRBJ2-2	TGTGCCACCAGCAGTAATATCGGGGTCGCCACCGGGGAGCTGTTTTTT	CATSSNIGVATGELFF
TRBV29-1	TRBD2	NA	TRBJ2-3	TGCAGCGTTGATGGGGCAGCGGGAGGTACAGATACGCAGTATTTT	CSVDGAAGGTDTQYF
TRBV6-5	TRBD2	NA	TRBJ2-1	TGTGCCAGCAGTTCCTCCGTAACTAGCGGGAGACGGAACTACAATGAGCAGTTCTTC	CASSSSVTSGRRNYNEQFF
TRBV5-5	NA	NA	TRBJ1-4	TGTGCCAGCAGCTGGGTGGGGCGTGGAGAAAAACTGTTTTTT	CASSWVGRGEKLFF
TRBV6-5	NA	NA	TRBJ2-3	TGTGCCAGCAGTTACGGGCGTCGGGCTCTCACAGATACGCAGTATTTT	CASSYGRRALTDTQYF
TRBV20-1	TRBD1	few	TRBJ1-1	TGCAGTGCTAGGGGGGGACAGGGGCCGGGAGCTTTCTTT	CSARGGQGPGAFF
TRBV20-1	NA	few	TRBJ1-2	TGCAGTGCTCACCTTTCTAGGACAGTCTATGGCTACACCTTC	CSAHLSRTVYGYTF
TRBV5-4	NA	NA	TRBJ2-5	TGTGCCAGCAGCTTTGCCGGACCACGGGAGACCCAGTACTTC	CASSFAGPRETQYF
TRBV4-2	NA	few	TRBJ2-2	TGTGCCAGCAGCCATAGTGGGACTGCACACACCGGGGAGCTGTTTTTT	CASSHSGTAHTGELFF
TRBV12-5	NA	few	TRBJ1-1	TGTGCTAGTGGTTTGGCAGGGGACACTGAAGCTTTCTTT	CASGLAGDTEAFF
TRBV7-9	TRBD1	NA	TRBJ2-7	TGTGCCAGCAGCCTATCGTCCGGGACAGGCTACTACGAGCAGTACTTC	CASSLSSGTGYYEQYF
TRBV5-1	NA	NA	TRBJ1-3	TGCGCCAGCAGCTTGGGGGTTGACAGCTCTGGAAACACCATATATTTT	CASSLGVDSSGNTIYF
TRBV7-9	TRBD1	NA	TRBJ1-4	TGTGCCAGCATCCGACAGGGCAGTGAAAAACTGTTTTTT	CASIRQGSEKLFF
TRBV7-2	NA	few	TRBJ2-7	TGTGCCAGCAGCGAGGACTCACCCTACGAGCAGTACTTC	CASSEDSPYEQYF
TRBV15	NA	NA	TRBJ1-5	TGTGCCACCAGCAGAGAAAAGGGGTTTAGGCAGCCCCAGCATTTT	CATSREKGFRQPQHF
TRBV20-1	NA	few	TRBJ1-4	TGCAGTGCTAGACGGGAGACTAATGAAAAACTGTTTTTT	CSARRETNEKLFF
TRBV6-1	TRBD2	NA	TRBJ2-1	TGTGCCAGCAGTGCCACTAGCGGGGCGGCCAATGAGCAGTTCTTC	CASSATSGAANEQFF
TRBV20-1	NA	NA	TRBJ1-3	TGCAGTGCTAGAGGGGGCAAGGGGACTGGAAACACCATATATTTT	CSARGGKGTGNTIYF